These 29 T cell receptor beta chains were sequenced from one sample in a study of blood T cell repertoires in COVID-19. Assay: immunoSEQ multiplex PCR; the TCRdb copy retains only in-frame clones and omits some. The profile shows more than 120,000 clones, 80% to 90% of them singletons. The sequenced sample consisted of peripheral blood. These receptors all stem from a human donor with acute or convalescent COVID-19. The donor label of this sample is uncertain.

The V and J genes are TRBV5-4 and TRBJ1-2, with 7 bases that match TRBD1. Per germline, CDR1 SGHNT and CDR2 YYREEE (reference sequence). CDR3 length: 16 residues. Germline trimming cut 0 bases from V and 2 bases from J; bases unmatched to any gene: 7. The CDR3 DNA reads as TGTGCCAGCAGCTTGGGGGGAACGACAGGGAACTATGGCTACACCTTC. Amino acids: CASSLGGTTGNYGYTF.

CDR3 loop: CASRAGGGIGELFF. For the CDR3, the DNA is TGTGCCAGCAGGGCGGGGGGAGGAATCGGGGAGCTGTTTTTT. V usage is TRBV19 and J usage is TRBJ2-2, with 8 bases matching TRBD2. The V segment lost 9 bases and the J segment 7 bases; nucleotides outside the gene matches: 10. Germline V gene data show CDR1 as LNHDA and CDR2 as SQIVND (reference sequence). The CDR3 totals 14 residues. Looking up the rest from reference TRBV19 and TRBJ2-2 gives the full variable domain: DGGITQSPKYLFRKEGQNVTLSCEQNLNHDAMYWYRQDPGQGLRLIYYSQIVNDFQKGDIAEGYSVSREKKESFPLTVTSAQKNPTAFYLCASRAGGGIGELFFGEGSRLTVL.

This clone was detected only once. This chain uses TRBV2 with TRBJ1-5; 7 nucleotides line up with TRBD1. Germline V CDR1 and CDR2: SNHLY, FYNNEI. CDR3 length: 13 amino acids. The V segment lost 2 bases and the J segment 5 bases; nucleotides outside the gene matches: 0. In DNA form, the CDR3 reads TGTGCCAGCAGTGAAACAGGGGATCAGCCCCAGCATTTT. It encodes CASSETGDQPQHF.

V usage is TRBV5-1 and J usage is TRBJ2-3, with 8 bases matching TRBD2. The CDR3 is 14 residues long. The ends lost 10 bases at V and 4 bases at J; junction bases unmatched: 11. The germline V gene has CDR1 SGHRS and CDR2 YFSETQ. CDR3 sequence reads: CAPTTGGQADTQYF. The CDR3 region has the DNA TGCGCCCCCACGACGGGGGGGCAGGCAGATACGCAGTATTTT.

The chain couples TRBV11-2 to TRBJ2-1; 7 bases match TRBD2. The CDR3 length is 14 residues. The V and J ends lost 3 bases and 6 bases, in that order; junction bases with no gene match: 5. The germline gives CDR1 SGHAT, CDR2 FQNNGV. The CDR3 DNA is TGTGCCAGCAGCTTGGGGGGGGTGGGCAATGAGCAGTTCTTC. Its translation is CASSLGGVGNEQFF.

The rearrangement joins TRBV5-4 to TRBJ2-1, with 12 bases fitting TRBD1. CDR1 and CDR2 (germline): SGHNT, YYREEE (reference sequence). The J segment lost 2 bases and the V segment lost 3 bases, leaving 3 bases of the junction unmatched. The CDR3 totals 16 residues. CDR3 residues: CASSSGQGAPYNEQFF. The CDR3 DNA reads TGTGCCAGCAGCTCGGGACAGGGGGCGCCCTACAATGAGCAGTTCTTC.

This clone has just a few counts. CDR3 residues: CASSSRQGGTNEKLFF. In DNA, the CDR3 is TGTGCCAGCAGCTCCAGACAGGGAGGAACTAATGAAAAACTGTTTTTT. V and J are TRBV7-2 and TRBJ1-4; 7 bases map to TRBD1. With V trimmed by 4 bases and J by 1 base, 6 bases remained unmatched. Germline CDR1 is SGHTA and CDR2 is FQGNSA. This CDR3 has 16 residues.

The chain links TRBV24-1 to TRBJ1-2; TRBD1 agrees at 8 bases. Germline V gene lookup returns CDR1 KGHDR and CDR2 SFDVKD. The CDR3 is 13 residues long. V lost 7 bases and J lost 8; bases outside the gene matches: 8. CDR3 loop: CATRRTGMGGYTF. DNA for the CDR3: TGTGCCACCAGAAGGACAGGGATGGGGGGCTACACCTTC.

The rearrangement uses TRBV12-3 or TRBV12-4 and TRBJ1-1; 7 bases are a match to TRBD1. The CDR3 extends over 13 amino acids. J was trimmed by 8 bases and V by 5 bases; bases with no gene match: 8. This chain's CDR3 is CASSNLDRSEAFF. The CDR3 DNA is TGTGCCAGCAGTAACCTGGACAGGTCCGAAGCTTTCTTT.

This clone was recorded a few times. The DNA for the CDR3 is TGTGCCAGCGCCCTAGACAGGGGGGGTGGTGAAAAACTGTTTTTT. Its protein is CASALDRGGGEKLFF. The chain carries TRBV27 and TRBJ1-4; 9 nucleotides line up with TRBD1. Germline V gene lookup returns CDR1 MNHEY and CDR2 SMNVEV (reference sequence). The CDR3 consists of 15 residues. With 8 bases clipped from V and 7 bases from J, the junction kept 11 bases outside the gene matches. The complete variable domain, with remaining parts taken from reference TRBV27 and TRBJ1-4, reads EAQVTQNPRYLITVTGKKLTVTCSQNMNHEYMSWYRQDPGLGLRQIYYSMNVEVTDKGDVPEGYKVSRKEKRNFPLILESPSPNQTSLYFCASALDRGGGEKLFFGSGTQLSVL.

The gene calls are TRBV5-1 and TRBJ2-7; 7 bases are a match to TRBD2. The CDR3 contains 14 residues. The V segment lost 0 bases and the J segment 7 bases; nucleotides outside the gene matches: 7. Germline CDR1 SGHRS, CDR2 YFSETQ. The DNA for the CDR3 is TGCGCCAGCAGCTTGGATGGGACTACCCTAGAGCAGTACTTC. This gives the protein CASSLDGTTLEQYF.

The chain uses TRBV7-3 and TRBJ2-3; TRBD2 matches 7 bases. V was clipped by 5 bases and J by 3 bases; unmatched bases: 5. In germline, CDR1 is SGHTA, CDR2 FQGTGA. This CDR3 region has 14 residues. The CDR3 sequence: CASSQGLETDTQYF. The CDR3, as DNA: TGTGCCAGCAGCCAAGGACTAGAGACAGATACGCAGTATTTT.

This clone was observed a few times. DNA for the CDR3: TGTGCTAGTGGTTTGGCACAGGGAGAGTATAGCAATCAGCCCCAGCATTTT. It yields the protein CASGLAQGEYSNQPQHF. The chain links TRBV12-5 to TRBJ1-5; possible D gene TRBD1, 6 bases. The ends were cut back, 1 base at V and 0 bases at J, with 13 bases in the middle. This CDR3 has 17 residues. CDR1 LGHNT and CDR2 FRNRAP come from the germline V gene.

V gene TRBV23-1 combines with J gene TRBJ2-7, with 8 bases aligning to TRBD1. Being an ORF, TRBV23-1 has a function that is uncertain. With V trimmed by 4 bases and J by 2 bases, 7 bases remained unmatched. CDR3 length: 15 residues. DNA for the CDR3: TGCGCCAGCAGTCTCCCGGGACAGGTAGCCTACGAGCAGTACGTC. Protein sequence: CASSLPGQVAYEQYV.

The chain has TRBV7-8 and TRBJ1-1; D call uncertain. CDR3 length: 13 residues. Trimming shortened V by 5 bases and J by 6 bases, and 13 bases separated the two germline ends. Germline assignment: CDR1 SGHVS and CDR2 FQNEAQ. CDR3 amino acids: CASSLRLEAEAFF. The CDR3 coding sequence is TGTGCCAGCAGCCTCAGATTGGAGGCTGAAGCTTTCTTT.

This clone was detected once. The chain links TRBV5-1 to TRBJ2-1, with 9 bases lining up with TRBD1. CDR3 length equals 16 residues. V shed 0 bases and J 9 bases; nucleotides not matched to a gene: 10. CDR1 and CDR2 from the germline V gene are SGHRS and YFSETQ. The CDR3 sequence: CASSLAGGQGGIEQFF. The CDR3 DNA sequence: TGCGCCAGCAGCTTGGCCGGGGGACAGGGCGGCATTGAGCAGTTCTTC.

This chain links TRBV6-2 or TRBV6-3 with TRBJ2-5; 12 bases match TRBD2. CDR3 length equals 15 residues. V was clipped by 4 bases and J by 4 bases; unmatched bases: 4. Germline V gene data show CDR1 as MNHEY and CDR2 as SVGEGT. The CDR3 is CASSSALAGGETQYF. The CDR3 nucleotides read TGTGCCAGCAGTTCCGCACTAGCGGGAGGAGAGACCCAGTACTTC.

The rearrangement links TRBV15 to TRBJ1-6; D is possibly TRBD1 (6 bases). Germline V gene sequence: CDR1 LNHNV, CDR2 YYDKDF (reference sequence). The CDR3 has 15 amino acids. Trimming removed 3 bases from V and 10 bases from J, with 16 bases in between. The chain's CDR3 is CATSSTQGLVSPLHF. As DNA, the CDR3 is TGTGCCACCAGCAGCACCCAGGGGCTCGTATCACCCCTCCACTTT. Using reference TRBV15 and TRBJ1-6 for the parts outside the CDR3, the full variable domain is DAMVIQNPRYQVTQFGKPVTLSCSQTLNHNVMYWYQQKSSQAPKLLFHYYDKDFNNEADTPDNFQSRRPNTSFCFLDIRSPGLGDTAMYLCATSSTQGLVSPLHFGNGTRLTVT.

The chain has TRBV29-1 and TRBJ2-2; D is perhaps TRBD1 (6 bases). The CDR3 spans 15 residues. V lost 0 bases to trimming and J lost 0 bases, with 8 bases between them. Germline V lookup: CDR1 SQVTM, CDR2 ANQGSEA. The chain's CDR3 is CSVEEGHTNTGELFF. For the CDR3, the DNA is TGCAGCGTTGAAGAGGGACATACGAACACCGGGGAGCTGTTTTTT.

The DNA for the CDR3 is TGTGCCAGCAGTCCTACAGGGGCTCCTGAAGCTTTCTTT. Its translation: CASSPTGAPEAFF. This chain uses TRBV7-3 with TRBJ1-1, with 7 bases identical to TRBD1. From germline, CDR1 is SGHTA and CDR2 FQGTGA. The V and J ends lost 6 bases and 6 bases, in that order; junction bases with no gene match: 7. The CDR3 length is 13 residues.

This chain uses TRBV2 with TRBJ2-3, with D possibly matching TRBD2 (5 bases). Germline values: CDR1 SNHLY, CDR2 FYNNEI. The length of the CDR3 is 10 residues. V was shortened by 8 bases and J by 8 bases, with 8 bases between the two germline ends. Here the CDR3 reads CASQSGTQYF. The CDR3 region has the DNA TGTGCCAGCCAAAGCGGTACGCAGTATTTT.

The V gene is TRBV7-9, the J gene TRBJ2-1; no clear D gene. The CDR3 runs to 12 residues. The germline gives CDR1 SEHNR, CDR2 FQNEAQ (reference sequence). V was trimmed by 0 bases and J by 10 bases, leaving 7 bases between them. CDR3 nucleotide sequence: TGTGCCAGCAGCTTAGCCGAGAAAGAGCAGTTCTTC. Translation gives CASSLAEKEQFF.

The rearrangement uses TRBV28 and TRBJ1-1, with a weak D call TRBD1 (5 bases). Between the trimmed V and J ends, which lost 8 bases and 4 bases, there was a span of 17 bases. Per germline, CDR1 MDHEN and CDR2 SYDVKM. The CDR3 sequence is 14 residues long. The DNA for the CDR3 is TGTGCCAGCGGGGAGGGGCTGGGTGGCACTGAAGCTTTCTTT. This codes for CASGEGLGGTEAFF. Variable domain in full (rest from reference TRBV28 and TRBJ1-1): DVKVTQSSRYLVKRTGEKVFLECVQDMDHENMFWYRQDPGLGLRLIYFSYDVKMKEKGDIPEGYSVSREKKERFSLILESASTNQTSMYLCASGEGLGGTEAFFGQGTRLTVV.

J is TRBJ2-1 and V is TRBV5-4, with 11 nucleotides matching TRBD1. With V trimmed by 4 bases and J by 2 bases, 5 bases remained unmatched. The CDR3 is made up of 16 amino acids. CDR1 and CDR2 from the germline V gene are SGHNT and YYREEE (reference sequence). CDR3 sequence reads: CASSPRDRGTYNEQFF. In DNA form, the CDR3 reads TGTGCCAGCAGCCCCCGGGACAGGGGGACCTACAATGAGCAGTTCTTC.

The genes are TRBV11-3 and TRBJ1-2, with 7 bases identical to TRBD1. V dropped 11 bases and J dropped 1; count of bases not matched to a gene: 22. Germline lookup yields CDR1 SGHNT and CDR2 YENEEA. The CDR3 covers 18 residues. The CDR3 sequence is CAGEEEELGQEINYGYTF. The CDR3 DNA follows: TGTGCCGGAGAGGAAGAAGAGCTAGGACAGGAAATTAACTATGGCTACACCTTC.

DNA for the CDR3: TGTGCCATCAGACCCGCGGGTTCCCTCTTCTCCTACAATGAGCAGTTCTTC. Translation: CAIRPAGSLFSYNEQFF. The chain couples TRBV10-3 to TRBJ2-1, with D perhaps matching TRBD2 (5 bases). V was cut by 6 bases and J by 0 bases, with 18 bases left in between. Germline values: CDR1 ENHRY, CDR2 SYGVKD. The CDR3 spans 17 residues.

The chain combines TRBV11-1 with TRBJ2-1; D gene ambiguous. The CDR3 is made up of 13 amino acids. Germline-derived CDR1 and CDR2 are SGHAT and FQDESV (reference sequence). V was shortened by 3 bases and J by 4 bases, with 7 bases between the two germline ends. CDR3 sequence: CASSFQRYNEQFF. CDR3 coding DNA: TGTGCCAGCAGCTTTCAGCGTTACAATGAGCAGTTCTTC.

J is TRBJ1-2 and V is TRBV7-8; 7 bases are shared with TRBD1. V trimming: 1 base; J trimming: 8 bases; junction bases outside the gene matches: 13. The germline CDR1 and CDR2 sequences are SGHVS and FQNEAQ. The CDR3 totals 16 residues. The CDR3 region is CASSLGTLRGLRGYTF. CDR3 DNA sequence: TGTGCCAGCAGCTTAGGGACTTTAAGGGGGCTTAGAGGCTACACCTTC.

This chain uses TRBV5-1 with TRBJ2-3; 9 nucleotides match TRBD2. The CDR3 contains 16 residues. Germline V lookup: CDR1 SGHRS, CDR2 YFSETQ. Germline trimming cut 7 bases from V and 4 bases from J; bases unmatched to any gene: 13. CDR3 nucleotides: TGCGCCAGCTCAATAACTGCCGCGGGAGGGCCAGATACGCAGTATTTT. The encoded protein is CASSITAAGGPDTQYF. The full variable domain, rest sourced from reference TRBV5-1 and TRBJ2-3, is KAGVTQTPRYLIKTRGQQVTLSCSPISGHRSVSWYQQTPGQGLQFLFEYFSETQRNKGNFPGRFSGRQFSNSRSEMNVSTLELGDSALYLCASSITAAGGPDTQYFGPGTRLTVL.